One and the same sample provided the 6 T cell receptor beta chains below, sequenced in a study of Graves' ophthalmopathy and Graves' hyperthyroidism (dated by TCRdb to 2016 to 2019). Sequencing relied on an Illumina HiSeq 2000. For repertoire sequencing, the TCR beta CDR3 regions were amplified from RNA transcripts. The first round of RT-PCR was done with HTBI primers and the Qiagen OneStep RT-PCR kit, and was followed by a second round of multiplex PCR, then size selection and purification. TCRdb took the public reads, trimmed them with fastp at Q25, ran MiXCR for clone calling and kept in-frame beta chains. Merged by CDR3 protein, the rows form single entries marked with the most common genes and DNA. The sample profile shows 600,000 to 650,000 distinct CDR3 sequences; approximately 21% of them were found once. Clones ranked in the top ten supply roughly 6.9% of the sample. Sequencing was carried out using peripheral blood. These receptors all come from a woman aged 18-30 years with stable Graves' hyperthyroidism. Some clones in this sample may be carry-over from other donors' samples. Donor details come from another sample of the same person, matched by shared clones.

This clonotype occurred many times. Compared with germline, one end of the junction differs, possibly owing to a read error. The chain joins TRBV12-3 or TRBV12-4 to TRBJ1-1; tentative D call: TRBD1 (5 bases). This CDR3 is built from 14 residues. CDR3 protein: CASRPGTGNTEAFF. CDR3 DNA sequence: TGCGCCAGCAGACCCGGGACGGGAAACACTGAAGCTTTCTTT.

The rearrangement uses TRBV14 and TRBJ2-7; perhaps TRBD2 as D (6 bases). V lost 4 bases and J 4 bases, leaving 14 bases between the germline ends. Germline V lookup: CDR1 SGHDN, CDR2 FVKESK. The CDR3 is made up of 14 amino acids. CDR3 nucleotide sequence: TGTGCCAGCAGCCCCAAACGGGGACTTTACGAGCAGTACTTC. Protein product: CASSPKRGLYEQYF.

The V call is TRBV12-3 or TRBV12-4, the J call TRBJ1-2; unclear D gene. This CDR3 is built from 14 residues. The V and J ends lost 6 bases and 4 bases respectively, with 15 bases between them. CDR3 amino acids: CASSPLSIVYGYTF. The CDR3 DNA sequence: TGTGCCAGCAGCCCTCTCTCGATCGTCTATGGCTACACCTTC.

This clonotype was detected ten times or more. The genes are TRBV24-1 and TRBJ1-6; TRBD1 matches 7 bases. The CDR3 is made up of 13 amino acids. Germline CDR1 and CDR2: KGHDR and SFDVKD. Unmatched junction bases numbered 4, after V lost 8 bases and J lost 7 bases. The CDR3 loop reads CATNRDSNSPLHF. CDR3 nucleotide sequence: TGTGCCACCAACAGGGACAGCAATTCACCCCTCCACTTT.

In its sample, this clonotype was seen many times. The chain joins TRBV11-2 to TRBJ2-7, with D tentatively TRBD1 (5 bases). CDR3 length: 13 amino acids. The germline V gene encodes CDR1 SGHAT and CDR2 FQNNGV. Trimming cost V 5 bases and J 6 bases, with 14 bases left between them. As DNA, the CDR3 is TGTGCCAGCAGCCAGTCCAGGGCCGCCGAGCAGTACTTC. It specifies CASSQSRAAEQYF.

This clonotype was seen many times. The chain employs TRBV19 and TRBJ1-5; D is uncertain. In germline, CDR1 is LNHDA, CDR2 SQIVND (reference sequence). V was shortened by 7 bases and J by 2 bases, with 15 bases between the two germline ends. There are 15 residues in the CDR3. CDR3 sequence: CASNPYKEGNQPQHF. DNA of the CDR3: TGTGCCAGTAACCCCTATAAGGAGGGCAATCAGCCCCAGCATTTT.